The 21 T cell receptor beta chains presented below share a single source sample, sequenced in a study of metastatic and nonmetastatic thyroid tumors. Thyroid surgery took place with no prior treatment in any patient. Using MiXCR, TCRdb reanalyzed the PCR reads. The sample shows some 3,500 clones, approximately 34% of them seen only once. The sequencing input was adjacent normal tissue. These receptors originate from a male donor with papillary thyroid cancer or a benign thyroid nodule (not recorded which). Some clones in this sample may be carry-over from other donors' samples.

This clone came up a few times. This chain links TRBV14 with TRBJ1-1; possibly TRBD1 for D (6 bases). The CDR3 loop spans 12 amino acids. From germline, CDR1 is SGHDN and CDR2 FVKESK. Deletions cut 3 bases from V and 9 bases from J, with 11 bases between. The CDR3 region is CASSHVDRKAFF. Written as DNA, the CDR3 is TGTGCCAGCAGCCATGTGGACAGAAAAGCTTTCTTT.

This clone appeared a few times. CDR3 nucleotides: TGTGCCAGCAGTTACAGACAGGGGGCGGGGGAGCAGTACTTC. Translated: CASSYRQGAGEQYF. This rearrangement joins TRBV6-6 to TRBJ2-7; 10 bases fit TRBD1. Germline values: CDR1 MNHNY, CDR2 SVGAGI (reference sequence). Trimming removed 2 bases from V and 7 bases from J; junction bases left unmatched: 5. The CDR3 loop spans 14 amino acids.

This clone has only a few counts. V and J are TRBV10-3 and TRBJ1-3, with D hard to call. Trimming cost V 11 bases and J 2 bases, with 13 bases left between them. Germline CDR1 ENHRY, CDR2 SYGVKD. The CDR3 consists of 13 residues. CDR3 sequence (DNA): TGTGCCGTAAGACCGGACCCTGGAAACACCATATATTTT. Encoded protein: CAVRPDPGNTIYF.

This clone was picked up a small number of times. The chain links TRBV6-1 to TRBJ2-7; TRBD1 matches at 9 bases. V shed 4 bases, J shed 5 bases, and the junction held 3 bases outside the gene matches. CDR1 MNHNS and CDR2 SASEGT come from the germline V gene. This CDR3 is 13 amino acids long. CDR3 in DNA: TGTGCCAGCAGTGGTCGGACAGGGGACGAGCAGTACTTC. Protein: CASSGRTGDEQYF.

CDR3 DNA sequence: TGCAGCGGGACTAGCGTCCACTCCTACGAGCAGTACTTC. Protein product: CSGTSVHSYEQYF. The chain combines TRBV20-1 with TRBJ2-7, with 10 positions matching TRBD2. The germline gives CDR1 DFQATT, CDR2 SNEGSKA (reference sequence). This CDR3 comprises 13 residues.

The rearrangement uses TRBV10-1 and TRBJ2-2; D ambiguous. The V gene lost 6 bases and the J gene lost 2 bases, with 4 bases spanning the gap. CDR1 WNHNN and CDR2 SYGVQD come from the germline V gene (reference sequence). CDR3 size: 12 residues. As DNA, the CDR3 is TGCGCCAGCAGAGATAACACCGGGGAGCTGTTTTTT. Encoded protein: CASRDNTGELFF.

This chain connects TRBV7-8 to TRBJ2-7; 7 nucleotides agree with TRBD2. The trim removed 3 bases at V and 2 bases at J, leaving 7 bases unmatched. From germline, CDR1 is SGHVS and CDR2 FQNEAQ. The CDR3 length is 15 residues. The CDR3 DNA reads as TGTGCCAGCAGCTTTGGCGTAGCGGGTCCCTACGAGCAGTACTTC. Protein sequence: CASSFGVAGPYEQYF.

This clone has a handful of counts. The V call is TRBV27, the J call TRBJ2-1, with D unclear. V gave up 5 bases and J gave up 7 bases, with 9 bases separating them. The CDR3 is 12 residues long. Germline lookup yields CDR1 MNHEY and CDR2 SMNVEV (reference sequence). This CDR3 reads CASSRIPNEQFF. CDR3 in DNA: TGTGCCAGCAGTAGGATCCCGAATGAGCAGTTCTTC.

By proportion, this clone is medium-sized. The CDR3, as DNA: TGCGCCAGCAGCTTTCTGGGACGGCGGGAAGAGACCCAGTACTTC. It codes for CASSFLGRREETQYF. This chain uses TRBV5-1 with TRBJ2-5; D could derive from TRBD1 or TRBD2 (5 bases each). The V gene's germline CDR1 is SGHRS and CDR2 YFSETQ. The CDR3 spans 15 residues. V gave up 2 bases and J gave up 3 bases, with 14 bases separating them. The full variable domain, its missing parts supplied by reference TRBV5-1 and TRBJ2-5, is KAGVTQTPRYLIKTRGQQVTLSCSPISGHRSVSWYQQTPGQGLQFLFEYFSETQRNKGNFPGRFSGRQFSNSRSEMNVSTLELGDSALYLCASSFLGRREETQYFGPGTRLLVL.

This sequence joins TRBV7-8 and TRBJ1-2; D gene uncertain. The CDR3 is 13 amino acids. The germline V gene encodes CDR1 SGHVS and CDR2 FQNEAQ. Deletions cut 6 bases from V and 1 base from J, with 9 bases between. CDR3 DNA sequence: TGTGCCAGCAGTTTGGACGGTAACTATGGCTACACCTTC. Translating gives CASSLDGNYGYTF. Supplemented by reference TRBV7-8 and TRBJ1-2, the full variable domain reads GAGVSQSPRYKVAKRGQDVALRCDPISGHVSLFWYQQALGQGPEFLTYFQNEAQLDKSGLPSDRFFAERPEGSVSTLKIQRTQQEDSAVYLCASSLDGNYGYTFGSGTRLTVV.

A few counts support this clone. The chain links TRBV7-9 to TRBJ2-7; unclear D gene. The CDR3 length is 14 residues. Germline V gene data show CDR1 as SEHNR and CDR2 as FQNEAQ (reference sequence). Trimming removed 5 bases from V and 1 base from J, with 12 bases in between. The CDR3, as DNA: TGTGCCAGCAGCCCCTCAAGGGAATCCTACGAGCAGTACTTC. This sequence encodes CASSPSRESYEQYF. The complete variable domain, with remaining parts taken from reference TRBV7-9 and TRBJ2-7, reads DTGVSQNPRHKITKRGQNVTFRCDPISEHNRLYWYRQTLGQGPEFLTYFQNEAQLEKSRLLSDRFSAERPKGSFSTLEIQRTEQGDSAMYLCASSPSRESYEQYFGPGTRLTVT.

The V and J genes are TRBV7-2 and TRBJ2-7; D is unclear. The CDR3 covers 15 residues. Germline values: CDR1 SGHTA, CDR2 FQGNSA. The germline V and J ends were trimmed by 2 bases and 0 bases, with 11 bases remaining between them. The CDR3 reads CASSLWVASSYEQYF. Written as DNA, the CDR3 is TGTGCCAGCAGCTTATGGGTCGCGAGCTCCTACGAGCAGTACTTC. Combining the CDR3 with reference TRBV7-2 and TRBJ2-7 gives the whole variable domain GAGVSQSPSNKVTEKGKDVELRCDPISGHTALYWYRQSLGQGLEFLIYFQGNSAPDKSGLPSDRFSAERTGGSVSTLTIQRTQQEDSAVYLCASSLWVASSYEQYFGPGTRLTVT.

Points on this clone: Because the CDR3 is missing its conserved closing phenylalanine or tryptophan, this is likely a read error. V and J are TRBV5-1 and TRBJ2-7; TRBD2 matches 8 bases. Germline V gives CDR1 SGHRS, CDR2 YFSETQ. J lost 3 bases, V lost 0 bases, and 8 bases had no gene match. CDR3 length: 16 amino acids. Here the CDR3 reads CASSLGPGLGVYEQYS. The CDR3 DNA reads as TGCGCCAGCAGCTTGGGTCCGGGACTAGGCGTCTACGAGCAGTACTCC.

As to this clone: One end of the junction is discordant with germline, which a read error may explain. The J gene is TRBJ2-7, the V gene TRBV6-5, with TRBD2 matching over 13 bases. Looked up from germline, CDR1 is MNHEY and CDR2 is SVGAGI. The CDR3 contains 17 residues. DNA of the CDR3: TGTTCCAGCAGTTACTTGGGGAGACTAGCGGGAGGCTTCGAGCAGTACTTC. It encodes CSSSYLGRLAGGFEQYF.

The chain joins TRBV27 to TRBJ1-1; weak D call: TRBD1 (5 bases). Germline-derived CDR1 and CDR2 are MNHEY and SMNVEV (reference sequence). The CDR3 is made up of 12 amino acids. The ends were cut back, 5 bases at V and 7 bases at J, with 11 bases in the middle. The CDR3 spells CASSGGQNEAFF. In DNA, the CDR3 is TGTGCCAGCAGTGGAGGACAAAATGAAGCTTTCTTT.

The rearrangement uses TRBV27 and TRBJ2-7, with D possibly TRBD1 on 6 matching bases. Deletions cut 6 bases from V and 5 bases from J, with 17 bases between. This CDR3 is built from 14 residues. Looked up from germline, CDR1 is MNHEY and CDR2 is SMNVEV (reference sequence). The CDR3 nucleotides are TGTGCCAGCAGCACATCCGACAGGCTCCACGAGCAGTACTTC. This translates into CASSTSDRLHEQYF.

The chain recombines TRBV30 with TRBJ2-3; no clear D gene. Germline assignment: CDR1 GTSNPN and CDR2 SVGIG (reference sequence). V lost 0 bases and J 4 bases, leaving 5 bases between the germline ends. This CDR3 has 12 amino acids. The CDR3 region is CAWSVGSDTQYF. The DNA for the CDR3 is TGTGCCTGGAGTGTAGGATCAGATACGCAGTATTTT.

This clone is deemed large. The chain joins TRBV28 to TRBJ1-1; D unclear. Germline V CDR1 and CDR2: MDHEN, SYDVKM. V was clipped by 5 bases and J by 1 base, with 11 bases between them. CDR3 length: 14 residues. The CDR3 DNA reads TGTGCCAGCAGTCATAAACCGGGGAACACTGAAGCTTTCTTT. It translates to CASSHKPGNTEAFF.

J is TRBJ2-3 and V is TRBV20-1, with 10 bases identical to TRBD2. The J segment lost 7 bases and the V segment lost 0 bases, leaving 7 bases of the junction unmatched. In germline, CDR1 is DFQATT, CDR2 SNEGSKA (reference sequence). CDR3 length equals 15 residues. CDR3 in DNA: TGCAGTGCTAGAGATCAAGCGGGGGGGCTGTATACGCAGTATTTT. Translating gives CSARDQAGGLYTQYF.

This clone was detected only a few times. A clone one base away is much larger, so this may be a read error. The chain combines TRBV27 with TRBJ2-7, with 11 bases lining up with TRBD2. Germline-derived CDR1 and CDR2 are MNHEY and SMNVEV (reference sequence). V shed 5 bases and J 4 bases; nucleotides not matched to a gene: 16. The length of the CDR3 is 18 residues. CDR3 loop: CASSQDEGTSGAPYEQYF. In nucleotides, the CDR3 is TGTGCCAGCAGTCAGGACGAGGGGACTAGCGGAGCCCCTTACGAGCAGTACTTC.

This rearrangement joins TRBV19 to TRBJ2-2; 12 nucleotides line up with TRBD2. Trimming removed 7 bases from V and 4 bases from J; junction bases left unmatched: 7. This CDR3 is built from 16 residues. Germline V gene sequence: CDR1 LNHDA, CDR2 SQIVND (reference sequence). CDR3 nucleotide sequence: TGTGCCAGTACCGAGACTAGCGGGAGAGTCACCGGGGAGCTGTTTTTT. Its translation is CASTETSGRVTGELFF. Variable domain in full (rest from reference TRBV19 and TRBJ2-2): DGGITQSPKYLFRKEGQNVTLSCEQNLNHDAMYWYRQDPGQGLRLIYYSQIVNDFQKGDIAEGYSVSREKKESFPLTVTSAQKNPTAFYLCASTETSGRVTGELFFGEGSRLTVL.